This entry concerns a single T cell receptor (beta chain). Its antigen is unknown. TCRdb reprocessed the reads via MiXCR and lists one record per CDR3 protein. The table includes approximately 590,000 distinct CDR3 sequences, around two fifths detected once. This entry is derived from a study of T cell repertoires in cytomegalovirus infection. At the level of the study: Used in the study were CMV epitopes, some recently identified and HLA-C-restricted, others well-studied and HLA-B-restricted. Matching HLA type, along with CMV infection, was indicated by public TCR beta signatures. Whole-study findings and limits: HLA-C-restricted CMV clonotypes gave the most frequent clonotype in two of eight donors. People with CMV and the relevant HLA were identified by cumulative public TCR beta family frequency.

Deletions cut 7 bases from V and 12 bases from J, with 19 bases between. The CDR3 is 12 amino acids. Germline loops: CDR1 MNHEY, CDR2 SMNVEV (reference sequence). The input for sequencing was cultured PBMCs, taken from culture after CMV antigen stimulation. The chain couples TRBV27 to TRBJ2-7; D not resolved. This TCR derives from a human donor in good health (CMV status not recorded). Some clones in this sample may be carry-over from other donors' samples. CDR3 nucleotide sequence: TGTGCCAGCACTTCGCCGGCCATGGCATGGTACTTC. Residues: CASTSPAMAWYF.